Listed below are T cell receptor beta chains from one sample, sequenced in a study of cytomegalovirus exposure and HLA in healthy donors. Clones were read by immunoSEQ multiplex PCR, and TCRdb kept only the in-frame ones, dropping some. The sample has 200,000 or so clones; about 86% are singletons. Input material: PBMCs. The source is a woman under 30 in good health and CMV-seropositive. The CDR3 runs from the conserved cysteine through the conserved F or W. The order of the fields is D gene, J gene, clone size, V gene, CDR3 protein, CDR3 DNA. D genes are given only for firm matches. Some rows mark clone size as missing; the rest say once, few, many or name a class of expanded clone.

>-|TRBJ1-1|-|TRBV2
CASSDLGLNTEAFF
TGTGCCAGCAGTGATTTGGGACTAAACACTGAAGCTTTCTTT
>TRBD1|TRBJ2-7|-|TRBV18
CASSSQGQGYEQYF
TGTGCCAGCTCATCCCAAGGACAGGGCTACGAGCAGTACTTC
>TRBD2|TRBJ2-1|few|TRBV19
CASSGGERGPYNEQFF
TGTGCCAGTAGTGGGGGTGAGCGGGGACCCTACAATGAGCAGTTCTTC
>TRBD1|TRBJ1-5|-|TRBV2
CASSGWDRGGMYSNQPQHF
TGTGCCAGCAGTGGGTGGGACAGGGGAGGAATGTATAGCAATCAGCCCCAGCATTTT
>-|TRBJ1-1|-|TRBV28
CASSPSTGVVNTEAFF
TGTGCCAGCAGCCCCTCCACGGGGGTCGTGAACACTGAAGCTTTCTTT
>TRBD1|TRBJ1-2|-|TRBV5-1
CASGTGSYVYTF
TGCGCCAGCGGGACAGGGTCCTATGTCTACACCTTC
>-|TRBJ2-1|-|TRBV5-5
CASSRSGRGQYNEQFF
TGTGCCAGCAGCCGCTCGGGCAGGGGCCAATACAATGAGCAGTTCTTC
>-|TRBJ2-3|-|TRBV6-4
CASSDADTDTQYF
TGTGCCAGCAGTGACGCGGACACAGATACGCAGTATTTT
>-|TRBJ1-3|once|TRBV6-1
CASSEYPGNGNTIYF
TGTGCCAGCAGTGAATACCCGGGAAATGGAAACACCATATATTTT
>-|TRBJ1-2|-|TRBV6-5
CASRQTGIGSYTF
TGTGCCAGCAGACAAACAGGCATCGGAAGCTACACCTTC
>-|TRBJ1-1|-|TRBV15
CATTQGGLTEAFF
TGTGCCACCACCCAGGGAGGATTGACTGAAGCTTTCTTT
>-|TRBJ1-1|-|TRBV19
CASSMSRYTEAFF
TGTGCCAGTAGTATGTCCAGATATACTGAAGCTTTCTTT
>TRBD1|TRBJ2-3|few|TRBV19
CASSAPRTGATDTQYF
TGTGCCAGTAGTGCCCCACGGACAGGGGCCACAGATACGCAGTATTTT
>-|TRBJ1-3|-|TRBV18
CASSRDSSGNTIYF
TGTGCCAGCTCACGGGACTCCTCTGGAAACACCATATATTTT
>-|TRBJ2-5|-|TRBV6-4
CASSESGDIETQYF
TGTGCCAGCAGTGAAAGCGGGGACATAGAGACCCAGTACTTC
>-|TRBJ2-1|-|TRBV12-5
CASGLARLAYPQKNEQFF
TGTGCTAGTGGTTTGGCCCGTCTAGCGTACCCCCAGAAAAATGAGCAGTTCTTC
>-|TRBJ2-7|few|TRBV2
CASRTRGELGYEQYF
TGTGCCAGCAGGACCAGGGGAGAATTGGGCTACGAGCAGTACTTC
>-|TRBJ1-1|-|TRBV4-3
CASSQDSRTVNTEAFF
TGCGCCAGCAGCCAAGATTCCCGGACAGTGAACACTGAAGCTTTCTTT
>-|TRBJ1-2|once|TRBV19
CASSISDGRTEGYTF
TGTGCCAGTAGTATTTCGGACGGGAGAACCGAAGGCTACACCTTC
>-|TRBJ1-4|once|TRBV21-1
CASSTLIQGPGDEKLFF
TGTGCCAGCAGCACCCTTATACAGGGTCCGGGTGATGAAAAACTGTTTTTT
>TRBD1|TRBJ1-2|-|TRBV9
CASSVATRFSLQGADGYTF
TGTGCCAGCAGCGTAGCTACGAGATTTTCCCTACAGGGGGCGGATGGCTACACCTTC
>-|TRBJ2-2|-|TRBV18
CASSPGARTGELFF
TGTGCCAGCTCACCGGGAGCAAGGACCGGGGAGCTGTTTTTT
>-|TRBJ1-1|once|TRBV28
CASSIHGGGNTEAFF
TGTGCCAGCAGTATCCATGGGGGGGGAAACACTGAAGCTTTCTTT
>-|TRBJ1-2|-|TRBV6-5
CASSITRQLYGYTF
TGTGCCAGCAGTATTACTCGACAGCTCTATGGCTACACCTTC
>-|TRBJ2-3|once|TRBV6-5
CASSYVELSTDTQYF
TGTGCCAGCAGTTACGTGGAGCTTAGCACAGATACGCAGTATTTT
>-|TRBJ1-6|-|TRBV7-2
CASSPGWLGNSPLHF
TGTGCCAGCAGCCCAGGATGGTTGGGTAATTCACCCCTCCACTTT
>-|TRBJ1-6|-|TRBV21-1
CASSVPGQGTNSPLHF
TGTGCCAGCAGCGTCCCGGGACAGGGGACTAATTCACCCCTCCACTTT
>TRBD1|TRBJ1-4|once|TRBV5-1
CASSRTGQGNEKLFF
TGCGCCAGCAGCAGGACGGGACAGGGAAATGAAAAACTGTTTTTT
>TRBD2|TRBJ2-3|once|TRBV6-1
CASSLAGGQDTQYF
TGTGCCAGCTCTCTAGCGGGGGGGCAAGATACGCAGTATTTT
>-|TRBJ2-5|-|TRBV19
CASSSRQETQYF
TGTGCCAGTAGTTCCAGGCAAGAGACCCAGTACTTC
>TRBD1|TRBJ2-5|-|TRBV5-1
CASSLQGQETQYF
TGCGCCAGCAGCTTACAGGGGCAAGAGACCCAGTACTTC
>-|TRBJ1-6|-|TRBV13
CASSTRGGYNSPLHF
TGTGCCAGCAGCACCCGGGGGGGATATAATTCACCCCTCCACTTT
>TRBD2|TRBJ2-3|-|TRBV6-4
CASSSSGGADTQYF
TGTGCCAGCAGTTCTAGCGGGGGGGCAGATACGCAGTATTTT
>-|TRBJ2-3|-|TRBV10-1
CASSGRLLRGVTDTQYF
TGCGCCAGCAGTGGACGACTCTTACGCGGGGTCACAGATACGCAGTATTTT
>-|TRBJ2-1|-|TRBV11-2
CASSLLLGGSSYNEQFF
TGTGCCAGCAGCTTATTATTAGGGGGAAGCTCCTACAATGAGCAGTTCTTC
>TRBD1|TRBJ1-2|-|TRBV7-9
CASSEGETGVLYGYTF
TGTGCCAGCAGCGAAGGAGAGACAGGGGTCCTCTATGGCTACACCTTC
>-|TRBJ1-4|-|TRBV29-1
CSVGGTGGRGEKLFF
TGCAGCGTTGGGGGTACGGGGGGCCGGGGTGAAAAACTGTTTTTT